The 31 T cell receptor beta chains in this list originate from one sample, sequenced in a study of tumor-infiltrating lymphocytes in primary liver carcinoma. Both blood RNA, taken from unsorted whole blood, and germline DNA were extracted. Total RNA amounting to roughly 0.5 ug was the source from which TCR beta cDNA was made with a constant-region primer. For TCR beta, libraries were produced by three nested multiplex PCR rounds using slightly modified ARM-PCR. The two initial PCR rounds, roughly 9 cycles each, used TRBV1-TRBV30 forward and C-beta reverse primers. TCRdb reprocessed the multiplex PCR reads via MiXCR and lists one record per CDR3 protein. Among just over 300,000 distinct CDR3 sequences listed, 50% to 60% were seen once. Sequencing was done on a sample of peripheral blood. The receptors derive from a young woman with primary liver carcinoma and hepatitis B virus infection.

A note on this clonotype: The junction differs from germline at one of its ends, possibly a read error. The rearrangement links TRBV11-2 to TRBJ2-1; a possible D gene is TRBD2 (5 bases). Per the germline V gene, CDR1 is SGHAT and CDR2 is FQNNGV. The CDR3 is 15 amino acids. CDR3: CASSISGRSNNEQCF. In DNA form, the CDR3 reads TGTGCCAGCAGCATATCGGGAAGAAGTAACAATGAGCAGTGCTTC.

Comment on this clonotype: Its ends do not fully match the called genes, so a read error is possible. The J gene is TRBJ2-1, the V gene TRBV11-2, with 14 positions matching TRBD2. CDR1 and CDR2 (germline): SGHAT, FQNNGV. This CDR3 is 21 amino acids long. CDR3 in DNA: TGTGCCAGCAGCTCCACCCGGGTGGGACTAGCGGGAGAGAGCACGAAGAATGAACAGTTCTTC. It codes for CASSSTRVGLAGESTKNEQFF.

Worth noting for this clonotype: A read error is likely, as this CDR3 ends without the conserved phenylalanine or tryptophan. The genes are TRBV11-3 and TRBJ2-7; the D call may be TRBD1 or TRBD2 (5 bases each). The V gene lost 4 bases and the J gene lost 5 bases, with 18 bases spanning the gap. The CDR3 extends over 15 amino acids. The V gene's germline CDR1 is SGHNT and CDR2 YENEEA. CDR3 DNA sequence: TGTGCCAGCAGCTCTAGAAAGGGACGGGTCCACGAGCAGTACCTC. Translated: CASSSRKGRVHEQYL.

The chain employs TRBV5-6 and TRBJ2-1; D may be TRBD2 (5 bases). The CDR3 length is 12 residues. Deletions cut 4 bases from V and 9 bases from J, with 11 bases between. The germline V gene has CDR1 SGHDT and CDR2 YYEEEE. CDR3 coding DNA: TGTGCCAGCAGCACTAGTTCTGGTGAGCAGTTCTTC. As protein: CASSTSSGEQFF. Based on the CDR3 plus reference TRBV5-6 and TRBJ2-1, the full variable domain is DAGVTQSPTHLIKTRGQQVTLRCSPKSGHDTVSWYQQALGQGPQFIFQYYEEEERQRGNFPDRFSGHQFPNYSSELNVNALLLGDSALYLCASSTSSGEQFFGPGTRLTVL.

The J gene is TRBJ2-5, the V gene TRBV14, with 12 positions matching TRBD2. This CDR3 comprises 14 residues. Germline V gene lookup returns CDR1 SGHDN and CDR2 FVKESK. The ends lost 4 bases at V and 13 bases at J; junction bases unmatched: 10. The CDR3 is CASSPRGLAGPRYF. As DNA, the CDR3 is TGTGCCAGCAGCCCGCGGGGACTAGCGGGTCCACGGTACTTC.

In regard to this clonotype: One end of the junction varies from germline; a read error may be responsible. V gene TRBV7-9 combines with J gene TRBJ2-5; either TRBD1 or TRBD2 may fit D (6 bases each). Germline V gene data show CDR1 as SEHNR and CDR2 as FQNEAQ (reference sequence). There are 16 residues in the CDR3. CDR3 in DNA: TGTGCCATCAGCCCACCGGGGGCTCCCAGGCGGGAGACCCAGTACTTC. Its protein product is CAISPPGAPRRETQYF.

V usage is TRBV5-4 and J usage is TRBJ2-5, with D perhaps being TRBD1 or TRBD2 (5 bases each). V was trimmed by 3 bases and J by 5 bases, leaving 20 bases between them. Germline assignment: CDR1 SGHNT and CDR2 YYREEE (reference sequence). The CDR3 length is 16 residues. In DNA, the CDR3 is TGTGCCAGCAGCTCCCGGACAACCGGGACCCGGGAGACCCAGTACTTC. This encodes CASSSRTTGTRETQYF.

To note about this clonotype: One junction end does not reproduce the germline sequence, and a read error may be involved. The rearrangement uses TRBV29-1 and TRBJ2-5; 9 nucleotides match TRBD1. In germline, CDR1 is SQVTM, CDR2 ANQGSEA. The CDR3 spans 13 residues. The CDR3 DNA is TGCAACGTTGAAGTGACAGGGGGGGAGACCCAGTACTTC. It yields the protein CNVEVTGGETQYF.

Many counts were recorded for this clonotype. The chain joins TRBV6-5 to TRBJ2-1, with a possible D match to TRBD1 (5 bases). Germline-derived CDR1 and CDR2 are MNHEY and SVGAGI. The CDR3 is 15 residues long. The V end was cut by 5 bases, the J end by 10 bases, with 21 bases between. The CDR3 bases are TGTGCCAGCAGTCCCGTTAATGAAGGAAGGGGCGAGCAGTTCTTC. Protein: CASSPVNEGRGEQFF.

The chain combines TRBV6-5 with TRBJ1-1; D uncertain. Trimming pared 7 bases from V and 4 bases from J, leaving 13 bases between. Looked up from germline, CDR1 is MNHEY and CDR2 is SVGAGI. The CDR3 covers 13 residues. The CDR3 DNA reads TGTGCCAGCAAGGCCCATCGCGGCACTGAAGCTTTCTTT. It yields the protein CASKAHRGTEAFF.

On this clonotype: A single base separates this from a much larger clone, so it may be a read error. V usage is TRBV29-1 and J usage is TRBJ2-2, with a tentative D call TRBD2 (5 bases). From germline, CDR1 is SQVTM and CDR2 ANQGSEA. There are 12 residues in the CDR3. CDR3 sequence reads: CSSYGHHGELLF. The CDR3 DNA reads as TGCAGCTCTTACGGGCATCACGGGGAGCTGCTTTTT.

The rearrangement joins TRBV28 to TRBJ1-1; D is uncertain. The CDR3 is 16 residues long. V was shortened by 4 bases and J by 5 bases, with 20 bases between the two germline ends. Per germline, CDR1 MDHEN and CDR2 SYDVKM. CDR3 nucleotides: TGTGCCAGCAGTTCCACCGGCAGCCCCGGAACAACTGAAGCTTTCTTT. The encoded protein is CASSSTGSPGTTEAFF.

Notes on this clonotype: This clone may be a read error of a much larger clone one base away. The chain is built from TRBV12-3 or TRBV12-4 and TRBJ1-1; D is unresolved. The CDR3 runs 14 residues. For the CDR3, the DNA is TGTGCCAGCAGTTTAGTTGGGGTCGCCACTGGAGCTTTCTTT. This gives the protein CASSLVGVATGAFF.

Note on this clonotype: Given a much more abundant clone one base away, this may be a read error. The rearrangement links TRBV29-1 to TRBJ2-7, with 9 bases identical to TRBD1. CDR1 is SQVTM and CDR2 is ANQGSEA in the germline V gene. The length of the CDR3 is 13 residues. CDR3 protein: CSVATQGAYEQCF. The CDR3 DNA reads TGCAGCGTGGCCACACAGGGGGCCTACGAGCAGTGCTTC.

This clonotype has more than one count but fewer than ten. This chain uses TRBV7-8 with TRBJ2-1, with 9 bases fitting TRBD2. The germline gives CDR1 SGHVS, CDR2 FQNEAQ. The CDR3 covers 12 residues. J was trimmed by 13 bases and V by 6 bases; bases with no gene match: 7. CDR3 sequence reads: CASRRMREGQFF. The CDR3 coding sequence is TGTGCCAGCAGGAGAATGCGGGAGGGCCAGTTCTTC.

Of note for this clonotype: With a much larger clone just one base away, this may be a read error. This chain connects TRBV6-5 to TRBJ1-1; 7 nucleotides line up with TRBD1. Germline values: CDR1 MNHEY, CDR2 SVGAGI. The CDR3 has 14 amino acids. CDR3 DNA: TGTGCCAGCAGGTCCAGGGGGAGGGGGACTGAAGCTTCCTTT. It yields the protein CASRSRGRGTEASF.

The chain is built from TRBV18 and TRBJ2-1; TRBD2 matches at 15 bases. The CDR3 runs 17 residues. The V segment lost 6 bases and the J segment 2 bases; nucleotides outside the gene matches: 5. CDR1 and CDR2 (germline): KGHSH, LQKENI. The DNA for the CDR3 is TGTGCCAGCTCGCCCAGGACTAGCGGGAGGGCCTACAATGAGCAGTTCTTC. It yields the protein CASSPRTSGRAYNEQFF.

Remarks on this clonotype: A read error may account for a junction end that differs from germline. This chain links TRBV11-3 with TRBJ2-7, with D uncertain. The CDR3 runs 14 residues. The V gene's germline CDR1 is SGHNT and CDR2 YENEEA. The CDR3 DNA sequence: TGTGCCAGCAGCTTAGATGGACCCTCCTACGATCAGTATTTC. This codes for CASSLDGPSYDQYF. The entire variable domain, with the rest obtained from reference TRBV11-3 and TRBJ2-7, is as follows: EAGVVQSPRYKIIEKKQPVAFWCNPISGHNTLYWYLQNLGQGPELLIRYENEEAVDDSQLPKDRFSAERLKGVDSTLKIQPAELGDSAVYLCASSLDGPSYDQYFGPGTRLTVT.

About this clonotype: A read error may be the cause here, since a much bigger clone is one base away. It is likely a read error, because the conserved phenylalanine at the end of the CDR3 is missing. The chain carries TRBV6-2 or TRBV6-3 and TRBJ2-5, with a tentative D call TRBD1 (6 bases). CDR3 length equals 14 residues. The V gene's germline CDR1 is MNHEY and CDR2 SVGEGT. Trimming took 7 bases from V and 4 from J, leaving 16 bases between them. CDR3 residues: CASTPPGERETQYL. CDR3 in DNA: TGTGCCAGCACTCCGCCAGGGGAACGAGAGACCCAGTACTTA.

The chain links TRBV5-1 to TRBJ2-5; 9 bases are a match to TRBD1. Germline CDR1 and CDR2: SGHRS and YFSETQ. The length of the CDR3 is 15 residues. J gave up 2 bases and V 6 bases, and 8 bases lay outside the gene matches. The CDR3 sequence: CASNRDRVGQETQYF. DNA for the CDR3: TGCGCCAGCAACCGGGACAGGGTAGGGCAAGAGACCCAGTACTTC.

V usage is TRBV5-1 and J usage is TRBJ2-1; TRBD2 is a possible D gene (6 bases). This CDR3 has 16 residues. The germline V gene encodes CDR1 SGHRS and CDR2 YFSETQ. V lost 0 bases, J lost 8 bases, and 18 bases lay in between. The CDR3 is CASSLGVRDLVHEQFF. The CDR3 nucleotides read TGCGCCAGCAGCTTGGGGGTCCGGGACTTAGTCCATGAGCAGTTCTTC.

The gene calls are TRBV7-9 and TRBJ2-3, with D maybe TRBD1 (6 bases). The germline V and J ends were trimmed by 5 bases and 1 base, with 13 bases remaining between them. CDR3 length equals 15 residues. Germline CDR1 reads SEHNR; CDR2 reads FQNEAQ (reference sequence). In nucleotides, the CDR3 is TGTGCCAGCAGCCCCCTGACAGGCCGCACAGATACGCAGTATTTT. Residues: CASSPLTGRTDTQYF.

On this clonotype: A read error is possible here, since a much larger clone lies one base away. Since the CDR3 does not end with the conserved phenylalanine or tryptophan, this likely comes from a read error. This chain connects TRBV29-1 to TRBJ2-6, with TRBD1 matching over 9 bases. There are 16 residues in the CDR3. From germline, CDR1 is SQVTM and CDR2 ANQGSEA. Trimming took 7 bases from V and 1 from J; bases not matched to a gene: 8. The CDR3 nucleotides are TGCAGCGCAGCCGGGACAGGGATATCTGGGGCCAACGTCCTGACTTCC. Translated: CSAAGTGISGANVLTS.

Comments on this clonotype: A read error may be the cause here, since a much bigger clone is one base away. The chain is built from TRBV29-1 and TRBJ2-3, with 8 bases lining up with TRBD2. Looked up from germline, CDR1 is SQVTM and CDR2 is ANQGSEA. This CDR3 region has 14 residues. CDR3 sequence (DNA): TGCAGCGTTGCCCTAGCGGGTAGCATAGATACGCAGTATTTT. It yields the protein CSVALAGSIDTQYF.

A note on this clonotype: A clone one base away is much larger, so this may be a read error. The chain is built from TRBV12-3 or TRBV12-4 and TRBJ2-6, with D maybe TRBD1 (5 bases). The CDR3 is made up of 14 amino acids. CDR3 loop: CASSDTSGANLLTF. Written as DNA, the CDR3 is TGTGCCAGCAGTGATACCTCTGGGGCCAACCTCCTGACTTTC.

In regard to this clonotype: A much larger clone lies one base from this, so it may be a read error. The V gene is TRBV4-1, the J gene TRBJ2-7; a possible D gene is TRBD2 (5 bases). Per the germline V gene, CDR1 is MGHRA and CDR2 is YSYEKL. The CDR3 is 13 amino acids. CDR3: CATSQDYRREQYF. As DNA, the CDR3 is TGCGCCACCAGCCAAGACTATAGGAGGGAGCAGTACTTC.

This clonotype was detected a few times. The V gene is TRBV28, the J gene TRBJ2-3; 10 positions match TRBD2. The CDR3 has 18 amino acids. After removal of 0 bases from V and 5 bases from J, the junction contained 11 bases not matched to a gene. Germline values: CDR1 MDHEN, CDR2 SYDVKM. In nucleotides, the CDR3 is TGTGCCAGCAGTTTATGGAGTAAACTAGCGGGACTCTTAGATACGCAGTATTTT. Amino acid sequence: CASSLWSKLAGLLDTQYF.

About this clonotype: Since a much larger clone is just one base distant, this may be a read error. The chain joins TRBV29-1 to TRBJ2-5; 8 nucleotides line up with TRBD2. Per germline, CDR1 SQVTM and CDR2 ANQGSEA. This CDR3 contains 11 residues. Here the CDR3 reads CSVATGGTRYF. The CDR3 region has the DNA TGCAGCGTCGCCACGGGGGGGACCCGGTACTTC. Supplemented by reference TRBV29-1 and TRBJ2-5, the full variable domain reads SAVISQKPSRDICQRGTSLTIQCQVDSQVTMMFWYRQQPGQSLTLIATANQGSEATYESGFVIDKFPISRPNLTFSTLTVSNMSPEDSSIYLCSVATGGTRYFGPGTRLLVL.

This clonotype was counted only a few times. The rearrangement joins TRBV6-2 or TRBV6-3 to TRBJ2-7; D remains unclear. Looked up from germline, CDR1 is MNHEY and CDR2 is SVGEGT. This CDR3 contains 11 residues. Trimming left V 2 bases short and J 4 bases short, with 3 bases between. Written as DNA, the CDR3 is TGTGCCAGCAGTTACGTGTACGAGCAGTACTTC. This encodes CASSYVYEQYF.

Comments on this clonotype: Given a much more abundant clone one base away, this may be a read error. Here the CDR3 reads CASSDRGEQPQHF. Written as DNA, the CDR3 is TGTGCCAGCAGTGACAGGGGAGAGCAGCCCCAGCATTTT. V usage is TRBV6-1 and J usage is TRBJ1-5, with D perhaps matching TRBD1 (6 bases). CDR1 is MNHNS, CDR2 SASEGT, per germline. The CDR3 extends over 13 amino acids. Trimming shortened V by 3 bases and J by 7 bases, and 10 bases separated the two germline ends.

In the case of this clonotype: Compared with germline, one end of the junction differs, possibly owing to a read error. The gene calls are TRBV5-6 and TRBJ1-5; D gene uncertain. There are 12 residues in the CDR3. Germline CDR1 and CDR2: SGHDT and YYEEEE. In DNA, the CDR3 is TGTGCCAGTAGCTCGGGTAATCATCCCCAGCATTTT. This gives the protein CASSSGNHPQHF.